This T cell receptor beta chain derives from a study of cytomegalovirus exposure and HLA in healthy donors. Study-wide results and caveats: The authors judged a highly shared variant cluster likely a sequencing artifact. CMV serostatus stood as the only immune exposure information on hand. Rarity characterized most TCR sequences, yet some public TCRs appeared in many donors.

All the people who gave samples were healthy bone marrow donors. The J segment lost 5 bases and the V segment lost 8 bases, leaving 5 bases of the junction unmatched. The CDR3 is made up of 13 amino acids. Germline V gene lookup returns CDR1 WNHNN and CDR2 SYGVQD (reference sequence). The PCR used 60 Vbeta and 13 Jbeta primers. Profiled with immunoSEQ multiplex PCR; TCRdb holds only in-frame clones, not every one. This table has 150,000 or so clones, 84% appearing once. Concerning this clone: Its antigen is unknown.

The sample was PBMCs. The receptor was derived from a man in his fifties or sixties in good health and CMV-seropositive. J is TRBJ2-3 and V is TRBV10-1; TRBD2 agrees at 9 bases. The CDR3 region has the DNA TGCGCCAGCGCCCTAGCGGGGCAAGATACGCAGTATTTT. This sequence encodes CASALAGQDTQYF.